These 23 T cell receptor delta chains originate from one sample sequenced in a study of Vδ1+ human thymocytes. Study results and caveats: Thymic TRG and TRD repertoires appeared highly polyclonal, with Gaussian CDR3 length distributions.

No antigen is known for these receptors. Extracted RNA was reverse transcribed into cDNA. CDR3 amplicons came from multiplex PCR with pooled V-gene forward and constant-region reverse primers. TCRdb reanalysed the multiplex PCR reads via CATT. The sample holds 80,000 or so delta-chain clones, about 38% seen once. The specimen sequenced was Vdelta1+ gamma-delta thymocytes from the thymus. Subset described: FACS-sorted CD3+ TCRalphabeta- TCRVdelta1+ TCRVdelta2- thymocytes. The receptors come from a boy in the first two years of life who had congenital heart surgery.

The chain joins TRDV1 to TRDJ1, with D possibly being TRDD3 (5 bases). Germline loops: CDR1 TSWWSYY, CDR2 QGS. Trimming took 2 bases from V and 0 from J, leaving 22 bases between them. This CDR3 is built from 19 residues. The CDR3 region has the DNA TGTGCTCTTGGGGAAACTCACCCTAGGGATCCGCCTTACACCGATAAACTCATCTTT. This codes for CALGETHPRDPPYTDKLIF.

The chain carries TRDV2 and TRDJ1; tentatively, D is TRDD3 (6 bases). The CDR3 extends over 15 amino acids. Trimming stripped 5 bases from V and 2 bases from J, with 17 bases between. Germline V CDR1 and CDR2: GEAIGNYY, EKD. The CDR3 DNA sequence: TGTGCCTGTGCCTTCGGGGGAAAGGGGACCGATAAACTCATCTTT. This translates into CACAFGGKGTDKLIF.

This clone was found a few times. The chain couples TRDV1 to TRDJ1; 8 bases map to TRDD3. The CDR3 loop spans 15 amino acids. Germline V gene sequence: CDR1 TSWWSYY, CDR2 QGS. The V and J ends lost 1 base and 3 bases, in that order; junction bases with no gene match: 4. The CDR3 spells CALGEREGYADKLIF. CDR3 nucleotide sequence: TGTGCTCTTGGGGAACGGGAGGGATACGCCGATAAACTCATCTTT.

This clone was detected a few times. The V call is TRDV1, the J call TRDJ1; the D gene is possibly TRDD2 (6 bases). CDR3 length: 15 residues. The germline V and J ends were trimmed by 0 bases and 8 bases, with 16 bases remaining between them. Germline assignment: CDR1 TSWWSYY and CDR2 QGS. As DNA, the CDR3 is TGTGCTCTTGGGGAACTAGGTCCTACGCCGCTGAAACTCATCTTT. As protein: CALGELGPTPLKLIF.

The chain combines TRDV1 with TRDJ1, with 12 bases identical to TRDD3. Trimming removed 2 bases from V and 0 bases from J; junction bases left unmatched: 25. CDR3 size: 24 residues. From germline, CDR1 is TSWWSYY and CDR2 QGS. CDR3 sequence reads: CALGEIMPYGVPWGIRQYTDKLIF. DNA for the CDR3: TGTGCTCTTGGGGAAATTATGCCCTACGGGGTCCCCTGGGGGATACGCCAGTACACCGATAAACTCATCTTT.

The V and J genes are TRDV1 and TRDJ1; TRDD3 agrees at 8 bases. CDR1 and CDR2 (germline): TSWWSYY, QGS. V lost 2 bases to trimming and J lost 0 bases; unmatched junction nucleotides: 23. This CDR3 is built from 22 residues. As DNA, the CDR3 is TGTGCTCTTGGGGAAAGCACTTCTTTCTCTGTACTGGGGGCTTCGTACACCGATAAACTCATCTTT. It yields the protein CALGESTSFSVLGASYTDKLIF.

This sequence joins TRDV1 and TRDJ1; 13 bases fit TRDD3. The CDR3 runs 20 residues. Unmatched junction bases numbered 13, after V lost 3 bases and J lost 0 bases. CDR1 TSWWSYY and CDR2 QGS come from the germline V gene. CDR3 nucleotides: TGTGCTCTTGGGGACCCCCTAGACTGGGGGATACGCCGATACACCGATAAACTCATCTTT. Translation: CALGDPLDWGIRRYTDKLIF.

The chain joins TRDV1 to TRDJ1; 8 bases are a match to TRDD3. The CDR3 runs 18 residues. The ends lost 2 bases at V and 3 bases at J; junction bases unmatched: 14. Germline CDR1 and CDR2: TSWWSYY and QGS. CDR3 sequence (DNA): TGTGCTCTTGGGGAAAGTAGATTCTGGGGGACGACCCCCGATAAACTCATCTTT. This sequence encodes CALGESRFWGTTPDKLIF.

This clone was detected a few times. This chain connects TRDV1 to TRDJ1, with 9 bases matching TRDD3. V dropped 0 bases and J dropped 0; count of bases not matched to a gene: 17. The germline gives CDR1 TSWWSYY, CDR2 QGS. The CDR3 sequence is 21 residues long. CDR3 nucleotide sequence: TGTGCTCTTGGGGAACTACCCCCTTATTCCTACTCTGGGGGATACACCGATAAACTCATCTTT. Encoded protein: CALGELPPYSYSGGYTDKLIF.

This sequence joins TRDV1 and TRDJ1; the D gene is possibly TRDD2 (6 bases). The V end lost 0 bases, the J end lost 0 bases, and 35 bases lay between the germline ends. Germline lookup yields CDR1 TSWWSYY and CDR2 QGS. The CDR3 has 24 amino acids. For the CDR3, the DNA is TGTGCTCTTGGGGAACTCCCATGGCGACCTTCCAATTGGGAAGTCCTTGGTAACACCGATAAACTCATCTTT. This gives the protein CALGELPWRPSNWEVLGNTDKLIF.

The V and J genes are TRDV1 and TRDJ1, with 9 bases that match TRDD3. Trimming took 0 bases from V and 6 from J; bases not matched to a gene: 20. The V gene's germline CDR1 is TSWWSYY and CDR2 QGS. This CDR3 comprises 20 residues. CDR3 sequence reads: CALGELGLFHWGNFANKLIF. For the CDR3, the DNA is TGTGCTCTTGGGGAACTAGGTCTTTTTCACTGGGGGAATTTCGCCAATAAACTCATCTTT.

This chain connects TRDV1 to TRDJ1; 11 nucleotides align to TRDD3. The CDR3 length is 20 residues. The germline V gene encodes CDR1 TSWWSYY and CDR2 QGS. Germline trimming cut 5 bases from V and 9 bases from J; bases unmatched to any gene: 26. The chain's CDR3 is CALGLPLLRRYWGIRAELIF. In DNA form, the CDR3 reads TGTGCTCTTGGGCTACCGCTCCTACGTCGGTACTGGGGGATAAGGGCTGAACTCATCTTT.

This rearrangement joins TRDV1 to TRDJ1, with TRDD3 matching 10 bases. This CDR3 contains 20 residues. CDR1 is TSWWSYY and CDR2 is QGS in the germline V gene. Trimming took 0 bases from V and 0 from J; bases not matched to a gene: 13. In DNA form, the CDR3 reads TGTGCTCTTGGGGAACTCGAAATTATACTGGGGGATCCGTACACCGATAAACTCATCTTT. Amino acids: CALGELEIILGDPYTDKLIF.

This clone was observed a few times. The rearrangement links TRDV1 to TRDJ1, with 7 bases identical to TRDD3. With V trimmed by 5 bases and J by 5 bases, 11 bases remained unmatched. Germline V CDR1 and CDR2: TSWWSYY, QGS. CDR3 length: 15 residues. DNA of the CDR3: TGTGCTCTTGGGTCCCGGCCGGGGGGATCGGATAAACTCATCTTT. It translates to CALGSRPGGSDKLIF.

The rearrangement joins TRDV1 to TRDJ1; D is perhaps TRDD2 or TRDD3 (6 bases each). CDR1 is TSWWSYY and CDR2 is QGS in the germline V gene. The CDR3 runs 18 residues. Trimming took 1 base from V and 8 from J, leaving 26 bases between them. The CDR3 DNA reads TGTGCTCTTGGGGAACGTCCTTCTCCCCTCCTACTGGGCGTAAAACTCATCTTT. Translation: CALGERPSPLLLGVKLIF.

This clone was seen more than once but under ten times. The rearrangement links TRDV1 to TRDJ1; 10 nucleotides match TRDD3. Per the germline V gene, CDR1 is TSWWSYY and CDR2 is QGS. V lost 3 bases, J lost 0 bases, and 31 bases stayed unmatched. This CDR3 has 25 residues. The CDR3 region has the DNA TGTGCTCTTGGGGATACTCCCCACTTCCTGGACGGGGACGGGGTACTGGGGGATTACACCGATAAACTCATCTTT. This sequence encodes CALGDTPHFLDGDGVLGDYTDKLIF.

This clone has a handful of counts. The chain uses TRDV1 and TRDJ1, with unresolved D. Trimming left V 0 bases short and J 2 bases short, with 28 bases between. CDR1 is TSWWSYY, CDR2 QGS, per germline. The CDR3 spans 21 residues. CDR3 protein: CALGELAKRRTVRSSTDKLIF. The DNA of the CDR3 is TGTGCTCTTGGGGAACTAGCAAAGCGGCGAACTGTCAGGAGTTCGACCGATAAACTCATCTTT.

This clone was seen a handful of times. The genes are TRDV1 and TRDJ1; maybe TRDD3 (5 bases). Germline lookup yields CDR1 TSWWSYY and CDR2 QGS. With 0 bases removed from V and 0 bases from J, the gap between germline ends came to 14 bases. CDR3 length: 17 residues. CDR3 amino acids: CALGELDHLGNTDKLIF. CDR3 in DNA: TGTGCTCTTGGGGAACTAGACCACCTGGGAAACACCGATAAACTCATCTTT.

The chain joins TRDV1 to TRDJ1; D is possibly TRDD2 (5 bases). This CDR3 is built from 17 residues. The germline gives CDR1 TSWWSYY, CDR2 QGS. The V and J ends lost 5 bases and 0 bases respectively, with 19 bases between them. The CDR3 nucleotides read TGTGCTCTTGGGCCACGAGGCATTCCTGAGAACACCGATAAACTCATCTTT. Protein product: CALGPRGIPENTDKLIF.

This rearrangement joins TRDV1 to TRDJ1; 10 nucleotides line up with TRDD3. Germline values: CDR1 TSWWSYY, CDR2 QGS. The CDR3 has 19 residues. The J segment lost 7 bases and the V segment lost 0 bases, leaving 17 bases of the junction unmatched. CDR3 sequence: CALGELTRAWGIRAAKLIF. Here the CDR3 DNA reads TGTGCTCTTGGGGAACTTACCAGGGCCTGGGGGATAAGGGCCGCTAAACTCATCTTT.

Only a few counts were recorded for this clone. This chain joins TRDV1 and TRDJ1; 10 bases match TRDD3. Germline CDR1 is TSWWSYY and CDR2 is QGS. V lost 2 bases, J lost 0 bases, and 15 bases stayed unmatched. The CDR3 contains 20 residues. CDR3 DNA sequence: TGTGCTCTTGGGGAAGGTCCTTCCAGTACTGGGGGATTGTACACCGATAAACTCATCTTT. It codes for CALGEGPSSTGGLYTDKLIF.

This chain links TRDV2 with TRDJ1; 12 bases agree with TRDD3. The germline gives CDR1 GEAIGNYY, CDR2 EKD. V dropped 9 bases and J dropped 8; count of bases not matched to a gene: 30. The CDR3 contains 20 residues. The CDR3 nucleotides are TGTGCCACCGCGGACGTACTGGGGGATACTTATGCGAACATCCCGACGAAACTCATCTTT. This encodes CATADVLGDTYANIPTKLIF.

This clone was detected only a few times. The chain links TRDV1 to TRDJ1; 8 bases agree with TRDD3. The CDR3 totals 16 residues. Germline lookup yields CDR1 TSWWSYY and CDR2 QGS. With 8 bases clipped from V and 1 base from J, the junction kept 12 bases outside the gene matches. As DNA, the CDR3 is TGTGCTCTTAAACTGAACTGGGGGCCCACCACCGATAAACTCATCTTT. Protein sequence: CALKLNWGPTTDKLIF.